One sample yielded the 30 T cell receptor beta chains listed below, sequenced in a study of blood T cell repertoires in COVID-19. Some clones are missing from TCRdb's copy, which holds only in-frame ones; the method was immunoSEQ multiplex PCR. This table has some 40,000 clones, about nine tenths appearing once. Input material: peripheral blood. The receptors stem from a woman aged 25 to 39 in a cohort sampled during active COVID-19.

The genes are TRBV5-6 and TRBJ2-7, with 7 bases that match TRBD1. Germline CDR1 reads SGHDT; CDR2 reads YYEEEE. V shed 4 bases and J 2 bases; nucleotides not matched to a gene: 3. The CDR3 is made up of 13 amino acids. DNA for the CDR3: TGTGCCAGCAGCCCTGGGACAGCCTACGAGCAGTACTTC. This sequence encodes CASSPGTAYEQYF.

Written as DNA, the CDR3 is TGTGCCAGCAGTGGTGATAGCGGAACCTCCCAAGAGACCCAGTACTTC. As protein: CASSGDSGTSQETQYF. The rearrangement links TRBV9 to TRBJ2-5; weak D call: TRBD2 (6 bases). This CDR3 region has 16 residues. Deletions cut 5 bases from V and 1 base from J, with 18 bases between. Germline V gene lookup returns CDR1 SGDLS and CDR2 YYNGEE.

This chain joins TRBV6-6 and TRBJ2-4, with 11 bases lining up with TRBD2. After removal of 7 bases from V and 8 bases from J, the junction contained 7 bases not matched to a gene. The CDR3 is made up of 14 amino acids. From germline, CDR1 is MNHNY and CDR2 SVGAGI (reference sequence). The CDR3, as DNA: TGTGCCAGCAATCCTAGCGGGAGGAATTACATTCAGTACTTC. As protein: CASNPSGRNYIQYF.

The count of this clone is one. This sequence joins TRBV19 and TRBJ2-6; D is perhaps TRBD1 (5 bases). The ends were cut back, 9 bases at V and 4 bases at J, with 16 bases in the middle. Germline V gives CDR1 LNHDA, CDR2 SQIVND (reference sequence). The CDR3 covers 15 residues. Written as DNA, the CDR3 is TGTGCCAGCCACCCTCAGGGATCAGGGGCCAACGTCCTGACTTTC. This codes for CASHPQGSGANVLTF.

The chain combines TRBV28 with TRBJ2-5; D is possibly TRBD2 (6 bases). V was cut by 6 bases and J by 4 bases, with 18 bases left in between. Germline CDR1 MDHEN, CDR2 SYDVKM. The CDR3 consists of 15 residues. The CDR3 region is CASRRIQGGGETQYF. CDR3 nucleotide sequence: TGTGCCAGCAGGAGAATTCAGGGAGGAGGAGAGACCCAGTACTTC.

In its sample, this clone was seen a few times. V gene TRBV4-1 combines with J gene TRBJ1-6, with 12 nucleotides matching TRBD1. Trimming took 1 base from V and 10 from J; bases not matched to a gene: 8. The CDR3 totals 17 residues. CDR1 MGHRA and CDR2 YSYEKL come from the germline V gene. The CDR3 loop reads CASSQGAVGTGGSPLHF. CDR3 sequence (DNA): TGCGCCAGCAGCCAAGGAGCGGTTGGGACAGGGGGCTCACCCCTCCACTTT.

The rearrangement joins TRBV5-6 to TRBJ2-5; maybe TRBD2 (5 bases). The CDR3 runs 14 residues. Looked up from germline, CDR1 is SGHDT and CDR2 is YYEEEE. Between the trimmed V and J ends, which lost 0 bases and 1 base, there was a span of 7 bases. Here the CDR3 reads CASSLVEGQETQYF. CDR3 nucleotide sequence: TGTGCCAGCAGCTTGGTAGAGGGCCAAGAGACCCAGTACTTC.

The chain carries TRBV12-2 and TRBJ1-1. TRBV12-2 is a documented pseudogene. This CDR3 has 16 residues. Written as DNA, the CDR3 is TGTGCAAGTCGCTTAGCTGGAGGCCCTGGGGACACTGAAGCTTTCTTT. As protein: CASRLAGGPGDTEAFF.

The chain's CDR3 is CASSLGEAGGNEKLFF. The CDR3, as DNA: TGCGCCAGCAGCTTAGGCGAGGCTGGTGGTAATGAAAAACTGTTTTTT. This chain joins TRBV5-1 and TRBJ1-4; D remains unclear. CDR1 SGHRS and CDR2 YFSETQ come from the germline V gene. The CDR3 length is 16 residues. V was pared by 2 bases and J by 4 bases, with 15 bases between.

The chain employs TRBV19 and TRBJ1-5, with TRBD1 matching 12 bases. The J segment lost 6 bases and the V segment lost 3 bases, leaving 6 bases of the junction unmatched. Germline lookup yields CDR1 LNHDA and CDR2 SQIVND (reference sequence). The CDR3 contains 16 residues. The CDR3 DNA follows: TGTGCCAGTAGTATCACCGGGACAGGGGGCGGTCAGCCCCAGCATTTT. This sequence encodes CASSITGTGGGQPQHF. Complete variable domain (other parts from reference TRBV19 and TRBJ1-5): DGGITQSPKYLFRKEGQNVTLSCEQNLNHDAMYWYRQDPGQGLRLIYYSQIVNDFQKGDIAEGYSVSREKKESFPLTVTSAQKNPTAFYLCASSITGTGGGQPQHFGDGTRLSIL.

J is TRBJ1-3 and V is TRBV7-6, with a tentative D call TRBD1 (5 bases). The CDR3 length is 21 residues. The V end lost 0 bases, the J end lost 0 bases, and 24 bases lay between the germline ends. Germline V gene data show CDR1 as SGHVS and CDR2 as FNYEAQ. The DNA for the CDR3 is TGTGCCAGCAGCTTAGCGCCGAGCGGGGGAGACATCCAGTTCTCTGGAAACACCATATATTTT. Translating it yields CASSLAPSGGDIQFSGNTIYF.

This chain joins TRBV6-5 and TRBJ2-2; D might be TRBD1 (6 bases). CDR1 MNHEY and CDR2 SVGAGI come from the germline V gene. V was shortened by 6 bases and J by 6 bases, with 8 bases between the two germline ends. The CDR3 has 12 residues. Here the CDR3 DNA reads TGTGCCAGCAGCGAGGGGGCCGGGGAGCTGTTTTTT. It yields the protein CASSEGAGELFF.

This clone has only one observation. V gene TRBV14 combines with J gene TRBJ1-4, with unresolved D. Per germline, CDR1 SGHDN and CDR2 FVKESK. V lost 4 bases and J lost 4, with 16 bases in between. The CDR3 is made up of 16 amino acids. This CDR3 reads CASSPLKGALNEKLFF. The DNA for the CDR3 is TGTGCCAGCAGCCCTTTGAAGGGAGCCCTTAATGAAAAACTGTTTTTT. Full variable domain (outside the CDR3, taken from reference TRBV14 and TRBJ1-4): EAGVTQFPSHSVIEKGQTVTLRCDPISGHDNLYWYRRVMGKEIKFLLHFVKESKQDESGMPNNRFLAERTGGTYSTLKVQPAELEDSGVYFCASSPLKGALNEKLFFGSGTQLSVL.

V gene TRBV5-4 combines with J gene TRBJ2-7, with D possibly matching TRBD2 (5 bases). The germline V gene has CDR1 SGHNT and CDR2 YYREEE (reference sequence). V lost 2 bases and J lost 6, with 12 bases in between. This CDR3 contains 13 residues. CDR3 protein: CASSLSIRGEQYF. In nucleotides, the CDR3 is TGTGCCAGCAGCTTATCTATTCGGGGCGAGCAGTACTTC. Variable domain in full (rest from reference TRBV5-4 and TRBJ2-7): ETGVTQSPTHLIKTRGQQVTLRCSSQSGHNTVSWYQQALGQGPQFIFQYYREEENGRGNFPPRFSGLQFPNYSSELNVNALELDDSALYLCASSLSIRGEQYFGPGTRLTVT.

This clone was observed a single time. The chain has TRBV7-6 and TRBJ2-1, with TRBD2 matching over 8 bases. V lost 3 bases and J lost 6; bases outside the gene matches: 7. The CDR3 covers 15 residues. Germline values: CDR1 SGHVS, CDR2 FNYEAQ. CDR3 bases: TGTGCCAGCAGCTTTATATCCGGGGGGGGCAATGAGCAGTTCTTC. Translation: CASSFISGGGNEQFF.

The table lists this clone with a count of one. This chain links TRBV9 with TRBJ2-1; D ambiguous. From germline, CDR1 is SGDLS and CDR2 YYNGEE. The CDR3 loop spans 12 amino acids. V was shortened by 4 bases and J by 7 bases, with 9 bases between the two germline ends. The chain's CDR3 is CASSKDENEQFF. DNA of the CDR3: TGTGCCAGCAGCAAAGATGAGAATGAGCAGTTCTTC.

This clone was observed a few times. The J gene is TRBJ1-6, the V gene TRBV10-3, with 9 positions matching TRBD1. The trim removed 10 bases at V and 10 bases at J, leaving 5 bases unmatched. This CDR3 has 12 amino acids. CDR1 ENHRY and CDR2 SYGVKD come from the germline V gene. The CDR3, as DNA: TGTGCCACGAACAGGGGGCAATCACCCCTCCACTTT. This sequence encodes CATNRGQSPLHF.

The rearrangement links TRBV6-5 to TRBJ2-7; D might be TRBD1 (5 bases). Germline V gene sequence: CDR1 MNHEY, CDR2 SVGAGI. The CDR3 is made up of 13 amino acids. Between the trimmed V and J ends, which lost 6 bases and 5 bases, there was a span of 14 bases. CDR3 nucleotides: TGTGCCAGCAGAAGGGGCAGGGTCCACGAGCAGTACTTC. The encoded protein is CASRRGRVHEQYF.

J is TRBJ1-5 and V is TRBV2; 11 nucleotides line up with TRBD1. J was trimmed by 1 base and V by 7 bases; bases with no gene match: 6. CDR1 and CDR2 (germline): SNHLY, FYNNEI. The CDR3 contains 16 residues. CDR3 DNA: TGTGCCAGCACCGGACAGGGGGCGGGGAGCAATCAGCCCCAGCATTTT. Translation gives CASTGQGAGSNQPQHF.

This sequence joins TRBV7-9 and TRBJ2-2; possible D gene TRBD1, 6 bases. CDR1 SEHNR and CDR2 FQNEAQ come from the germline V gene (reference sequence). V lost 3 bases and J 8 bases, leaving 10 bases between the germline ends. This CDR3 is built from 13 residues. CDR3 sequence (DNA): TGTGCCAGCAGCTTCAGGGGTGTGGGGGAGCTGTTTTTT. Translated, it gives CASSFRGVGELFF.

V gene TRBV6-5 combines with J gene TRBJ1-1; D perhaps matches TRBD1 (6 bases). Germline-derived CDR1 and CDR2 are MNHEY and SVGAGI. The CDR3 extends over 14 amino acids. The V and J ends lost 6 bases and 1 base respectively, with 12 bases between them. CDR3 sequence (DNA): TGTGCCAGCAGCTGGGACAAATGGAACACTGAAGCTTTCTTT. It specifies CASSWDKWNTEAFF.

J is TRBJ1-5 and V is TRBV21-1; TRBD1 is the table's D call and was not checked against the DNA. TRBV21-1 is flagged as a pseudogene. The CDR3 totals 15 residues. DNA for the CDR3: TGTGCCAGCAGCAAAGGGGACAGGGGCAATCAGCCCCAGCATTTT. Residues: CASSKGDRGNQPQHF.

V usage is TRBV5-3 and J usage is TRBJ1-4, with TRBD1 matching over 7 bases. TRBV5-3 has ORF status, its function being uncertain. This CDR3 spans 19 amino acids. J was trimmed by 8 bases and V by 1 base; bases with no gene match: 20. CDR3 sequence: CARSLRAPRLGQGEEKLFF. The CDR3 DNA is TGTGCCAGAAGCTTGAGAGCCCCGAGATTAGGTCAGGGGGAAGAAAAACTGTTTTTT.

The rearrangement joins TRBV3-1 (or the pseudogene TRBV3-2) to TRBJ2-1; D uncertain. The germline V gene encodes CDR1 LGHDT and CDR2 YNNKEL (reference sequence). Trimming took 3 bases from V and 8 from J, leaving 5 bases between them. The CDR3 is 11 residues long. DNA for the CDR3: TGTGCCAGCAGCCATGGAGATGAGCAGTTCTTC. It encodes CASSHGDEQFF.

V usage is TRBV11-3 and J usage is TRBJ2-2; D gene uncertain. Germline values: CDR1 SGHNT, CDR2 YENEEA. The V and J ends lost 4 bases and 1 base respectively, with 10 bases between them. This CDR3 comprises 15 residues. This chain's CDR3 is CASSSMVLNTGELFF. For the CDR3, the DNA is TGTGCCAGCAGCTCTATGGTGTTGAACACCGGGGAGCTGTTTTTT.

The chain is built from TRBV6-5 and TRBJ2-1; 7 nucleotides match TRBD2. The CDR3 is 13 amino acids. Germline V CDR1 and CDR2: MNHEY, SVGAGI. V shed 9 bases, J shed 3 bases, and the junction held 5 bases outside the gene matches. In DNA form, the CDR3 reads TGTGCCAGTTTCGGCGGGAGCTACAATGAGCAGTTCTTC. This codes for CASFGGSYNEQFF.

V is TRBV29-1 and J is TRBJ2-2; 8 bases line up with TRBD2. The CDR3 totals 17 residues. Germline CDR1 reads SQVTM; CDR2 reads ANQGSEA. After removal of 4 bases from V and 2 bases from J, the junction contained 12 bases not matched to a gene. The DNA of the CDR3 is TGCAGCGTTGGGGCCCCGGCGGGAGGAGGAAACACCGGGGAGCTGTTTTTT. Amino acid sequence: CSVGAPAGGGNTGELFF.

This clone was seen a handful of times. The rearrangement links TRBV7-2 to TRBJ2-7; D not resolved. This CDR3 is 15 amino acids long. Trimming cost V 2 bases and J 0 bases, with 11 bases left between them. CDR1 is SGHTA and CDR2 is FQGNSA in the germline V gene. CDR3 amino acids: CASSLHQAISYEQYF. As DNA, the CDR3 is TGTGCCAGCAGCTTACATCAGGCGATCTCCTACGAGCAGTACTTC.

The chain links TRBV19 to TRBJ2-1, with 7 bases fitting TRBD1. This CDR3 is built from 16 residues. Germline V gives CDR1 LNHDA, CDR2 SQIVND (reference sequence). The junction had 8 bases not matched to a gene; V was cut back by 6 bases and J by 0 bases. The CDR3 DNA follows: TGTGCCAGTAGCATACAGGGGCTGAGCTCCTACAATGAGCAGTTCTTC. Translated: CASSIQGLSSYNEQFF.

The chain uses TRBV3-1 (or the pseudogene TRBV3-2) and TRBJ2-1, with 14 positions matching TRBD2. The junction had 8 bases not matched to a gene; V was cut back by 1 base and J by 6 bases. Germline CDR1 LGHDT, CDR2 YNNKEL (reference sequence). The CDR3 length is 18 residues. The CDR3 DNA reads TGTGCCAGCAGCCAAGTGGGACTAGCGGGAGTGTTTGGCAATGAGCAGTTCTTC. Residues: CASSQVGLAGVFGNEQFF.